This TCR beta chain was retrieved from a study of beta chain features in type 1 diabetes. Findings of the study overall: Across all four CD4+ subsets, people with type 1 diabetes showed modestly shorter TCRB CDR3s. A greater similarity of naive, central memory and Treg TCRB repertoires was seen among patients than among healthy donors.

For this clone: The antigen remains unidentified. This sample also contains other DNA sequences that code for the same CDR3.

Of the isolated RNA, all was reverse transcribed, and so the sequenced material was expressed TCRB transcripts. The protocol was immunoSEQ multiplex PCR, while the TCRdb copy is restricted to in-frame clones and leaves out a portion. The data show roughly 340,000 clones, 13% seen once. Sorting that relied on CD45RO/CCR7/CD25/CD127/CD95/CD27 yielded CD4+ naive, central memory, regulatory and stem cell-like memory cells. Purity exceeded 95% in all sorted populations. The sequenced sample was naive CD4+ T cells from blood. The sequence was obtained from a woman between 18 and 30 years old with type 1 diabetes.

The CDR3 sequence is CSVERGGYTF. The CDR3 DNA reads TGCAGCGTTGAGCGGGGAGGCTACACCTTC. This chain uses TRBV29-1 with TRBJ1-2; no clear D gene. CDR3 length equals 10 residues. The V and J ends lost 3 bases and 8 bases respectively, with 7 bases between them. Germline V gene sequence: CDR1 SQVTM, CDR2 ANQGSEA.